This T cell receptor (beta chain) came from a study of T cells in Graves' hyperthyroidism and ophthalmopathy (dated by TCRdb to about 2019). A note on the overall study: Peripheral blood was sampled at the time of initial diagnosis, prior to any treatment. Thyroid tissue and blood T-cell repertoires from six or seven Graves' hyperthyroidism patients were also compared in the study. Whether ophthalmopathy could be predicted prospectively was tested in an independent validation cohort made up of under 20 hyperthyroidism patients plus 17 patients who later progressed to ophthalmopathy. The paper reports TCR Vbeta CDR3 sequencing of 135 peripheral blood samples: around 45 ophthalmopathy, about 75 hyperthyroidism and 17 progressor patients. The roughly 94 discovery patients were randomly divided into training and test sets at a 7:3 ratio. Following sampling, methimazole starting at 30 mg daily was given to hyperthyroidism patients, and high-dose intravenous methylprednisolone was given to ophthalmopathy patients. TCR V-J signatures able to tell the groups apart were searched for in a discovery cohort of 90 to 100 patients, of whom around 43 had Graves' ophthalmopathy and about 60 had stable Graves' hyperthyroidism.

This clonotype appeared many times. Its antigen is unknown. There are no base qualities to consult, and no much larger clone falls within one base. Measured from the cysteine to the phenylalanine, the CDR3 is 12 residues long. Only the CDR3 DNA stays, 36 bases, in frame from base 1. Via the germline V gene, CDR1 is KGHSH and CDR2 LQKENI. The junction shows trimming of 6 bases on V and 3 bases on J, plus 9 bases between the germline ends. The hyperthyroidism patients were between 18 and 65 years old and newly diagnosed, with a disease duration of less than 2 months. Any patient with an uncontrolled infection, another autoimmune disease, pregnancy or lactation was excluded. Diagnoses were established on the basis of clinical symptoms, serum thyroxine and TRAb, thyroid ultrasound, and orbital computed tomography. Blood from progressor patients was drawn when they were first diagnosed with hyperthyroidism, before any ophthalmopathy symptoms appeared. PBMCs were isolated from 8 to 10 ml of fresh peripheral blood by Ficoll-Paque density gradient centrifugation. Patients classed as progressors first received a Graves' hyperthyroidism diagnosis and then went on to develop ophthalmopathy during follow-up. Total RNA was extracted using Trizol reagent, and RNA quality was assessed on an Agilent 2100 Bioanalyzer.

The paper as a whole reports these results and caveats: Most expanded thyroid clonotypes (frequency above 0.001) were also found in blood, which suggests that blood repertoires may mirror thyroid immune responses. Sample size was not statistically predetermined, and blinding of investigators to group allocation was not performed. Ophthalmopathy was separated from stable hyperthyroidism by a 13 V-J signature model, with 87.88% sensitivity and 81% to 82% specificity obtained in cross-validation and 80%/75% obtained in testing. In validation, the model predicted progression to ophthalmopathy a median of around 6.5 months before onset, with around 70% sensitivity and roughly 77% specificity.

TCR beta CDR3 regions were amplified from RNA transcripts. For the first round of RT-PCR on the TCR CDR3, the HTBI primer set was used together with the Qiagen OneStep RT-PCR kit. Libraries were constructed in a second round of multiplex PCR, after which size selection and purification were carried out. The libraries were sequenced on an Illumina HiSeq2000 using paired-end 100 bp reads. As for how the authors treated the data: SOAPnuke was used to process the raw data, with reads discarded if the reads contained adapters or uncalled bases, had a mean Phred below 15, or lacked an exact constant-primer or identifier match. High-quality paired reads were merged using COPE v1.2.5, and each unique nucleotide sequence was defined as a clonotype. MiTCR v1.1 was used to align clonotypes to the IMGT TRBV, TRBD and TRBJ reference segments. The analysis was restricted to V-J combinations with a frequency above 0.0001, which together covered 99.2% of the repertoires. A TCS score was defined as the ratio between F50 (clonal expansion) and ExV (chaos), using BLOSUM62-based TCRdist between CDR3 peptides within each V-J. Welch's t-statistics and random forest reduced around 550 V-J features to about 13, which were used in a naive Bayes classifier (R e1071). TCRdb reprocessed the public reads (quality trimming at Q25 with fastp, clone calling with MiXCR) and kept in-frame beta chains. Rows with a matching CDR3 protein are joined into one entry that keeps the most common DNA and genes. None of the V and J calls come from the authors' own analysis; TCRdb made them. The table for this sample lists about 130,000 distinct CDR3 sequences; roughly a fifth of them were counted only once. 60% to 70% of the sample comes from the top ten.

The sequencing input was blood. This receptor was taken from a woman in her forties or fifties with Graves' hyperthyroidism that later progressed to Graves' ophthalmopathy. The chain is assembled from TRBV18 and TRBJ2-7; the D gene is perhaps TRBD1, on 5 matching bases. The nucleotides read TGTGCCAGCTCCCAACAGGACTACGAGCAGTACTTC. This encodes CASSQQDYEQYF.